The 9 T cell receptor beta chains below were found in one sample sequenced in a study of T-cell memory formation after mild COVID-19. One entry per CDR3 protein, called by TCRdb with MiXCR from the 5' RACE reads. The repertoire holds about 27,000 distinct CDR3 sequences, with around 16% as singletons. The sequenced sample consisted of PBMCs or a T cell subset sorted from them (not recorded which). The receptor set was obtained from an adult who had mild COVID-19 (a few samples of this study predate the infection). Cell type and time point are not known.

This clonotype occurred many times. The V call is TRBV6-5, the J call TRBJ2-3, with 7 bases that match TRBD2. The CDR3 extends over 14 amino acids. Germline-derived CDR1 and CDR2 are MNHEY and SVGAGI. The V gene end was trimmed by 3 bases and the J gene end by 4 bases; junction bases not matched to a gene: 4. CDR3 amino acids: CASSYREAADTQYF. The CDR3 bases are TGTGCCAGCAGTTATCGGGAGGCGGCAGATACGCAGTATTTT.

This clonotype was seen many times. The V gene is TRBV11-2, the J gene TRBJ2-3, with D unclear. This CDR3 has 15 amino acids. Germline V gene sequence: CDR1 SGHAT, CDR2 FQNNGV. Trimming stripped 1 base from V and 4 bases from J, with 12 bases between. Here the CDR3 DNA reads TGTGCCAGCAGCTTAGGACTCCTAAGACCAGATACGCAGTATTTT. It encodes CASSLGLLRPDTQYF.

This clonotype was counted many times. The J gene is TRBJ2-3, the V gene TRBV20-1, with 7 bases that match TRBD2. This CDR3 region has 15 residues. Losses at the gene ends were 2 bases for V and 2 bases for J; bases not matched to a gene: 7. Per germline, CDR1 DFQATT and CDR2 SNEGSKA (reference sequence). CDR3 in amino acids: CSARNRRGYTDTQYF. In DNA form, the CDR3 reads TGCAGTGCTAGAAATCGGCGGGGGTACACAGATACGCAGTATTTT.

This clonotype was counted at least ten times. The gene calls are TRBV7-3 and TRBJ2-1, with TRBD2 matching 8 bases. With 0 bases clipped from V and 1 base from J, the junction kept 11 bases outside the gene matches. The CDR3 length is 19 residues. Germline assignment: CDR1 SGHTA and CDR2 FQGTGA. The CDR3 bases are TGTGCCAGCAGCTTAACGTCCAGAGGGAAGCGGGGGTCCTACAATGAGCAGTTCTTC. It is translated as CASSLTSRGKRGSYNEQFF.

The chain couples TRBV24-1 to TRBJ2-1; no reliable D call. The germline V gene has CDR1 KGHDR and CDR2 SFDVKD. With 0 bases removed from V and 5 bases from J, the gap between germline ends came to 7 bases. This CDR3 spans 14 amino acids. Here the CDR3 DNA reads TGTGCCACCAGTGATTTGCTGGGGAACAATGAGCAGTTCTTC. It codes for CATSDLLGNNEQFF.

In its sample, this clonotype was seen a few times. The chain recombines TRBV12-3 or TRBV12-4 with TRBJ2-5, with D possibly matching TRBD1 (6 bases). Trimming removed 4 bases from V and 14 bases from J, with 14 bases in between. This CDR3 spans 11 amino acids. CDR3 DNA sequence: TGTGCCAGCAGTTCACGGACAGAGCCCTACTTC. Translation gives CASSSRTEPYF.

Many counts were recorded for this clonotype. The V and J genes are TRBV6-2 or TRBV6-3 and TRBJ2-7; 7 bases match TRBD1. V shed 6 bases, J shed 6 bases, and the junction held 11 bases outside the gene matches. Germline V gives CDR1 MNHEY, CDR2 SVGEGT. The CDR3 is 14 residues long. The CDR3 nucleotides are TGTGCCAGCAGAATTACGGGACAGCTCGCCGAGCAGTACTTC. Translated: CASRITGQLAEQYF.

Only a few counts were recorded for this clonotype. The rearrangement joins TRBV12-5 to TRBJ1-5; D gene ambiguous. This CDR3 region has 14 residues. CDR1 is LGHNT and CDR2 is FRNRAP in the germline V gene. V was cut by 6 bases and J by 0 bases, with 9 bases left in between. The CDR3 here is CASGPGGSNQPQHF. As DNA, the CDR3 is TGTGCTAGTGGACCAGGCGGTAGCAATCAGCCCCAGCATTTT.

The table lists this clonotype with many counts. V is TRBV7-2 and J is TRBJ2-6; D remains unclear. The CDR3 runs 17 residues. Germline loops: CDR1 SGHTA, CDR2 FQGNSA. V was cut by 6 bases and J by 1 base, with 16 bases left in between. The CDR3 is CASSVNPLDSGANVLTF. CDR3 sequence (DNA): TGTGCCAGCAGTGTAAATCCTCTGGATTCTGGGGCCAACGTCCTGACTTTC.